These 5 T cell receptor beta chains originate from one sample sequenced in a study of technical replicates of blood from a few donors. Assay: immunoSEQ multiplex PCR; the TCRdb copy retains only in-frame clones and omits some. This table holds about 93,000 clones, 95% found once. The sequencing sample was made of T cells isolated from PBMCs. These receptors originate from a human donor in good health.

The chain links TRBV2 to TRBJ2-7; TRBD2 is a possible D gene (5 bases). This CDR3 spans 11 amino acids. Germline CDR1 and CDR2: SNHLY and FYNNEI. Trimming pared 4 bases from V and 9 bases from J, leaving 10 bases between. The CDR3 nucleotides read TGTGCCAGCAGTGGGGCTGCGGGGCAGTACTTC. It translates to CASSGAAGQYF.

This chain connects TRBV14 to TRBJ2-1, with 7 bases that match TRBD1. CDR3 length: 15 residues. Germline CDR1 is SGHDN and CDR2 is FVKESK. V gave up 2 bases and J gave up 3 bases; unmatched junction bases: 4. The CDR3 spells CASSQTGENYNEQFF. The CDR3 DNA sequence: TGTGCCAGCAGCCAAACAGGGGAGAACTACAATGAGCAGTTCTTC.

The chain uses TRBV9 and TRBJ2-1; maybe TRBD1 (6 bases). The length of the CDR3 is 16 residues. Germline CDR1 SGDLS, CDR2 YYNGEE. V shed 3 bases and J shed 3 bases, with 16 bases lying between them. CDR3 residues: CASSGGPERYYNEQFF. CDR3 in DNA: TGTGCCAGCAGCGGGGGGCCCGAGCGGTACTACAATGAGCAGTTCTTC.

This rearrangement joins TRBV7-2 to TRBJ2-1; 9 bases match TRBD2. This CDR3 contains 15 residues. Trimming removed 7 bases from V and 7 bases from J; junction bases left unmatched: 11. CDR1 and CDR2 (germline): SGHTA, FQGNSA. CDR3 sequence: CASIPGLARWNEQFF. CDR3 nucleotide sequence: TGTGCCAGCATCCCGGGACTAGCCAGGTGGAATGAGCAGTTCTTC.

The chain joins TRBV10-3 to TRBJ1-1; D might be TRBD1 (6 bases). The CDR3 has 15 amino acids. Germline-derived CDR1 and CDR2 are ENHRY and SYGVKD. Trimming stripped 0 bases from V and 9 bases from J, with 17 bases between. CDR3 in amino acids: CAISESDATQGKAFF. CDR3 nucleotide sequence: TGTGCCATCAGTGAGTCGGATGCGACCCAGGGGAAAGCTTTCTTT.